Listed below are T cell receptor beta chains from one sample, sequenced in a study of blood T cell repertoires in COVID-19. Clones were read by immunoSEQ multiplex PCR, and TCRdb kept only the in-frame ones, dropping some. Among approximately 210,000 clones listed, about four fifths were seen once. The sequenced sample was peripheral blood. These receptor sequences come from a woman aged 80 or older with acute or convalescent COVID-19. The CDR3 runs from the conserved cysteine through the conserved F or W. The order of the fields is clone size, V gene, J gene, D gene, CDR3 DNA, CDR3 protein. The D gene is left open where the match is weak. The size field is filled for only some rows; it gives once, few, many or a size class.

once	TRBV5-5	TRBJ1-5	TRBD1	TGTGCCAGCAGCCATTCTTACCGGGACAGACTAAATCAGCCCCAGCATTTT	CASSHSYRDRLNQPQHF
NA	TRBV28	TRBJ1-6	TRBD1	TGTGCCAGCCGGGAGACAGGGGAAACTTGGGTCCTCCACTTT	CASRETGETWVLHF
NA	TRBV6-5	TRBJ2-3	TRBD1	TGTGCCAGCAGTTACCCTGGACAGGGGACAGATACGCAGTATTTT	CASSYPGQGTDTQYF
once	TRBV5-1	TRBJ2-7	TRBD1	TGCGCCAGCAGCTTGGGACAGGGGGCCCACGAGCAGTACTTC	CASSLGQGAHEQYF
NA	TRBV27	TRBJ1-2	TRBD1	TGTGCCAGCAGTTTTCTGGGACAGGGGGCCTATGGCTACACCTTC	CASSFLGQGAYGYTF
NA	TRBV30	TRBJ2-2	NA	TGTGCCTGGAGTGTAGAGGGTTTTACCGGGGAGCTGTTTTTT	CAWSVEGFTGELFF
NA	TRBV24-1	TRBJ1-5	TRBD1	TGTGCCACCACCGAAGGGCCTTTAGACAGGGGCGATCAGCCCCAGCATTTT	CATTEGPLDRGDQPQHF
NA	TRBV7-3	TRBJ2-1	TRBD2	TGTGCCAGCAGCCGACTAGCGGGGGGGCCCTACAATGAGCAGTTCTTC	CASSRLAGGPYNEQFF
few	TRBV28	TRBJ1-5	NA	TGTGCCAGCAGTTTAGGGCCAGGGTGGCCCCGATATAGCAATCAGCCCCAGCATTTT	CASSLGPGWPRYSNQPQHF
NA	TRBV18	TRBJ1-1	NA	TGTGCCAGCTCACGTTCGGTGGAGGTAAGAACTGAAGCTTTCTTT	CASSRSVEVRTEAFF
NA	TRBV28	TRBJ1-1	NA	TGTGCCAGCAGTTTGAGACTGACGGAAGCTTTCTTT	CASSLRLTEAFF
NA	TRBV6-5	TRBJ1-1	NA	TGTGCCAGCAGTTACTGGGGACAAGAAGCTTTCTTT	CASSYWGQEAFF
NA	TRBV9	TRBJ2-5	NA	TGTGCCAGCAGCCTCGACTTGGAGACCCAGTACTTC	CASSLDLETQYF
NA	TRBV11-1	TRBJ1-1	NA	TGTGCCAGCAGCTTAGCGGTCACAGACAACACTGAAGCTTTCTTT	CASSLAVTDNTEAFF
few	TRBV12-3/TRBV12-4	TRBJ1-1	NA	TGTGCCAGCAGTTTAAGCGGAACTGAAGCTTTCTTT	CASSLSGTEAFF
NA	TRBV5-4	TRBJ1-2	TRBD1	TGTGCCAGCAGCCCCGGACAGGAAAGGATGAAGTATGGCTACACCTTC	CASSPGQERMKYGYTF
NA	TRBV7-2	TRBJ1-4	NA	TGTGCCAGCACCTTGCAACCAGGAACTAATGAAAAACTGTTTTTT	CASTLQPGTNEKLFF
once	TRBV3-1/TRBV3-2	TRBJ1-2	TRBD1	TGTGCCAGCAGCCAAGCCAACAGGGGGCGAAGCTATGGCTACACCTTC	CASSQANRGRSYGYTF
NA	TRBV2	TRBJ2-2	TRBD2	TGTGCCAGCAGTGAAGGGGGGGGGTTCCTGTTTTTT	CASSEGGGFLFF
NA	TRBV27	TRBJ2-1	NA	TGTGCCAGCAGTTTAGGGCCCGCAGGGGCGGTCAATGAGCAGTTCTTC	CASSLGPAGAVNEQFF
once	TRBV27	TRBJ2-7	TRBD1	TGTGCCAGCAGTTCCAGCTTGGGACAGCGCTCCTACGAGCAGTACTTC	CASSSSLGQRSYEQYF
NA	TRBV2	TRBJ2-7	TRBD2	TGTGCCAGCAGTGTGGCACTAGCGGGGGGGGACGAGCAGTACTTC	CASSVALAGGDEQYF
NA	TRBV28	TRBJ1-1	NA	TGTGCCAGCATCAACCGGGGGGGGAAGAACACTGAAGCTTTCTTT	CASINRGGKNTEAFF
NA	TRBV7-8	TRBJ1-5	TRBD1	TGTGCCAGCAGCATTGACAGGGTTATTCAGCCCCAGCATTTT	CASSIDRVIQPQHF
NA	TRBV18	TRBJ1-2	NA	TGTGCCAGCTCACCACCGGGGAAGGGAGCTAACTATGGCTACACCTTC	CASSPPGKGANYGYTF
NA	TRBV24-1	TRBJ2-1	TRBD2	TGTGCCACCAGTGATTCGGGGGGTAGGAATGAGCAGTTCTTC	CATSDSGGRNEQFF
NA	TRBV12-3/TRBV12-4	TRBJ2-7	TRBD2	TGTGCCAGCAGCCCGCGCGGGGGAGGCGAGCAGTACTTC	CASSPRGGGEQYF
NA	TRBV28	TRBJ1-2	TRBD1	TGTGCCAGCAGTTTTTACAGGGGTGGCTACACCTTC	CASSFYRGGYTF
NA	TRBV7-2	TRBJ2-1	TRBD2	TGTGCCAGCAGCCTCTCCGGGGGGAGCTCCTACAATGAGCAGTTCTTC	CASSLSGGSSYNEQFF
NA	TRBV19	TRBJ2-2	NA	TGTGCCAGTACCACACAGGGAACCGGGGAGCTGTTTTTT	CASTTQGTGELFF
few	TRBV29-1	TRBJ1-1	TRBD1	TGCAGCGTTCACCAGCAGGGGGGAACTGAAGCTTTCTTT	CSVHQQGGTEAFF
NA	TRBV25-1	TRBJ2-1	TRBD2	TGTGCCAGCAGTGTTATAGGACTAGCGGCCAATGAGCAGTTCTTC	CASSVIGLAANEQFF